This TCR beta chain comes out of a study of shared clonotypes between healthy human individuals (dated by TCRdb to about 2020). In the study overall: A few men and a couple of women, aged 18 to 49 years, made up the cohort. For each donor, CD4 naive and CD4 memory were each given three plates, CD8 naive was given two plates, and CD8 memory was given one plate. The study deeply sequenced blood TCR repertoires of five healthy adults to estimate repertoire size and the extent of clonotype sharing between individuals. To increase sequencing depth and limit assay-specific biases, different laboratories used diverse techniques to prepare libraries and sequence TCR repertoires. Each donor's leukapheresis produced roughly between about 0.9 and 9.5 billion PBMCs. Results the study describes overall, beyond this receptor: Rarefaction of sorted-subset datasets indicated incomplete sequencing despite the large sequencing depth. Pairwise subsampling indicated that sequencing depth was expected to affect the degree of clonotype sharing among donors. Naive subsets generally had larger estimated clonotype richness than memory subsets did. Across several donors, around 5.4% of naive CD4, roughly 3.5% of naive CD8, 2% to 2.5% of memory CD4, and under 0.45% of memory CD8 clonotypes were shared. Compared with non-shared clonotypes, clonotypes shared by all four sorted-subset donors had higher generation probabilities. Sampling was restricted to blood, and TCR repertoires in tissue are likely to differ from TCR repertoires in blood. The genetic and exposure-history diversity represented was limited by the small number of donors.

From the cysteine up to the phenylalanine, the CDR3 has a length of 11 residues. The retained sequence is limited to the CDR3, 33 bases, with the frame set at the first base. According to the germline V gene (reference sequence), CDR1 reads LNHDA and CDR2 reads SQIVND. The germline ends are 3 bases apart after V is trimmed by 6 bases and J by 2 bases. Healthy HIV-negative adults with no recently reported acute infections or vaccinations were included as donors. Only Caucasian adults living in Nashville, Tennessee, USA were represented among the donors. CD4+ T cells were enriched by magnetic negative selection; naive cells were then positively selected on CD45RA, and the negative fraction formed the memory subset. Blood was collected by leukapheresis, and PBMCs were isolated by Ficoll-Histopaque density gradient centrifugation and then cryopreserved in liquid nitrogen vapor phase. Analytical flow cytometry was used to check the purity and quantity of each magnetically sorted T cell population. Each sorted fraction had its genomic DNA isolated and then quantified by UV absorbance on a Nanodrop 2000c.

Using the deep immunoSEQ assay, TCR CDR3 regions were amplified from genomic DNA by multiplex PCR. For each cell subset, the extracted genomic DNA was distributed evenly across all wells of several immunoSEQ 96-well plates, and each plate served as one replicate. For sorted subsets, roughly 190 ng of genomic DNA, equivalent to about 30,000 T cell genomes, went into each replicate PCR. Purified libraries were quantified with a Qubit 3.0 fluorometer, sized on a Bioanalyzer 2100, and re-quantified with the KAPA Library Quantification kit. A separate single-read 150-cycle Illumina NextSeq 550 flow cell was used to sequence each immunoSEQ 96-well plate. In the original analysis: Because only junctional sequences without quality scores were contained in the immunoSEQ output, filtering matching that applied to full-length reads could not be performed. To assign V/J genes and CDR3, sequences were annotated against IMGT germline references using PyIR, a Python wrapper for IgBLAST v1.9. Reads were filtered out if the reads had weak V/J assignments (E-value above 1e-6), no CDR3, stop codons, out-of-frame junctions, or ambiguous translated residues. A V3J clonotype was defined by an identical inferred V gene, J gene, and CDR3 amino acid sequence. Percentage overlap between repertoires was calculated by dividing the number of shared unique clonotypes by the size of the smaller repertoire. Repertoire richness was assessed with RTK rarefaction, the Chao1 estimator, and Recon v2.1 estimates of unobserved clonotypes. Generation probabilities were computed with OLGA for all TCRbeta clonotypes obtained by the gDNA method from several donors. The table comes from immuneACCESS by way of TCRdb, which keeps in-frame sequences with V and J called. Part of the clones is missing from these tables; in studies checked, under half for an unresolved V gene and the rest for unknown reasons. V, J and clone size derive from that table, while D and trimming were established from the DNA sequence. For this sample the table gives about 960,000 clones, of which approximately 80% were detected only once. About 1.5% of the sample rests with the top ten.

Comment on this clone: Its recognized antigen is unknown. No clone much larger than this one lies a single base away; base qualities are absent. The sample holds other DNA sequences that translate to the same CDR3.

The V and J segments used are TRBV19 and TRBJ2-3; there is no confident call for the D gene. The receptor was isolated from a man between 18 and 29 years old in good health. Sequencing was carried out using memory CD4+ T cells sorted from blood. Interpreted using the paper, the cell subset or site label stands for: CD45RA-negative fraction. The CDR3 amino acid sequence is: CASSITDTQYF. The DNA is as follows: TGTGCCAGTAGCATCACAGATACGCAGTATTTT.